This entry describes one T cell receptor beta chain. Trimming pared 2 bases from V and 4 bases from J, leaving 9 bases between. Germline V CDR1 and CDR2: MNHEY, SVGAGI. This CDR3 has 14 residues. This record comes from a study of blood T cell repertoires in COVID-19. The data were produced by immunoSEQ multiplex PCR, yet TCRdb's version contains in-frame clones alone and is incomplete. The sample lists hundreds of thousands of clones, 88% occurring once. Sequencing used peripheral blood. The clonotype comes from a woman in her 70s with COVID-19, enrolled during active disease. The V and J genes are TRBV6-5 and TRBJ1-5, with a weak D call TRBD1 (5 bases). CDR3 coding DNA: TGTGCCAGCAGTTACGGGGCCCTAAATCAGCCCCAGCATTTT. Residues: CASSYGALNQPQHF.